This T cell receptor (beta chain) was recovered during a study of graft-versus-host responses after intestinal transplantation. Comment on this clone: Its antigen is not identified.

Study-wide points: Some patients had graft-donor T cell macrochimerism, and their allografts showed high graft-versus-host to host-versus-graft clonal ratios. Researchers found peak circulating GvH clone levels linked to early post-transplant HvG declines.

V lost 0 bases, J lost 5 bases, and 5 bases stayed unmatched. This CDR3 spans 15 amino acids. Germline V lookup: CDR1 SGHDT, CDR2 YYEEEE. Measured with immunoSEQ multiplex PCR; TCRdb has only the in-frame clones, and not every one. Here the sample spans around 100,000 clones, more than 75% being singletons. The origin of this receptor is a human donor who received an intestinal transplant. The source was unstimulated CD4+ T cells sorted from spleen or lymph node cells, collected before intestinal transplant. V and J are TRBV5-6 and TRBJ2-1, with 7 bases matching TRBD1. CDR3 in amino acids: CASSLGQGWDNEQFF. The CDR3 nucleotides read TGTGCCAGCAGCTTGGGACAGGGTTGGGACAATGAGCAGTTCTTC.